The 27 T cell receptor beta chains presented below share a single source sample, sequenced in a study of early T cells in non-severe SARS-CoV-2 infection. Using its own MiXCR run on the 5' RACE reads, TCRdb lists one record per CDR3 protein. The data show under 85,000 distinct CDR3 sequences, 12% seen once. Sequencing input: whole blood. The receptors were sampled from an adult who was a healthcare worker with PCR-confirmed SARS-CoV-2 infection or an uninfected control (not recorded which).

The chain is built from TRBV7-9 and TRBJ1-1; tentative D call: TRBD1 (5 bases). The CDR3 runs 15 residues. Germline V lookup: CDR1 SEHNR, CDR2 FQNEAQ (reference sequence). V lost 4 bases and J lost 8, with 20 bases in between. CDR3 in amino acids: CASSSSNLRQPEAFF. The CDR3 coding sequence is TGTGCCAGCAGCTCCTCAAACTTGAGACAGCCCGAAGCTTTCTTT.

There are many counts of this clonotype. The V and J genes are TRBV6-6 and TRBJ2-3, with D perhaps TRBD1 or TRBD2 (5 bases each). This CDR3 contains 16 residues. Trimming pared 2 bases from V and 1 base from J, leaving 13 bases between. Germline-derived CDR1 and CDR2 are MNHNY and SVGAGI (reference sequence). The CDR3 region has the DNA TGTGCCAGCAGTTACACCGGCCCGGGGCGCACAGATACGCAGTATTTT. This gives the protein CASSYTGPGRTDTQYF.

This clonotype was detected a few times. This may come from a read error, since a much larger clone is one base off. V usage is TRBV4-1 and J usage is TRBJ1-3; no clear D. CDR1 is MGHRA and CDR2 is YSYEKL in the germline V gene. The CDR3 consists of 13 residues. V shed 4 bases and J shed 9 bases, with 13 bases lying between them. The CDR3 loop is CASSPAPDGTIYF. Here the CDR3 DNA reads TGCGCCAGCAGCCCGGCCCCGGACGGCACCATATATTTT.

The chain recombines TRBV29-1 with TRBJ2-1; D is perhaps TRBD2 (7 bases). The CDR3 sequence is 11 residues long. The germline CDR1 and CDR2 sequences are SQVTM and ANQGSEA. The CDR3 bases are TGCGGGGGGGGGCCCTACAATGAGCAGTTCTTC. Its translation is CGGGPYNEQFF.

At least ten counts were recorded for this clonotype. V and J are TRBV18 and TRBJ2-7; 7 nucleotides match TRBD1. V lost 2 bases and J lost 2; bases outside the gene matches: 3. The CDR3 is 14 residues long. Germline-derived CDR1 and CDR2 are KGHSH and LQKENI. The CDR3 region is CASSPATGAYEQYF. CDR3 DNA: TGTGCCAGCTCACCAGCTACAGGGGCCTACGAGCAGTACTTC. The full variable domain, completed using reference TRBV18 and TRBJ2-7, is NAGVMQNPRHLVRRRGQEARLRCSPMKGHSHVYWYRQLPEEGLKFMVYLQKENIIDESGMPKERFSAEFPKEGPSILRIQQVVRGDSAAYFCASSPATGAYEQYFGPGTRLTVT.

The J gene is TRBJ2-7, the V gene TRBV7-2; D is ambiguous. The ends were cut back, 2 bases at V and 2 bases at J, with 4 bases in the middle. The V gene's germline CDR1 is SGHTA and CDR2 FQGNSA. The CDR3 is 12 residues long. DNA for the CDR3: TGTGCCAGCAGCTTAACCACCTACGAGCAGTACTTC. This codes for CASSLTTYEQYF.

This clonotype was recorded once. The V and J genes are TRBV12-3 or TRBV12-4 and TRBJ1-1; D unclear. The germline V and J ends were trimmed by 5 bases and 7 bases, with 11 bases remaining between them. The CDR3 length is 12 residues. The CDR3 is CASSPGPFEAFF. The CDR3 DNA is TGTGCCAGCAGTCCCGGGCCATTTGAAGCTTTCTTT.

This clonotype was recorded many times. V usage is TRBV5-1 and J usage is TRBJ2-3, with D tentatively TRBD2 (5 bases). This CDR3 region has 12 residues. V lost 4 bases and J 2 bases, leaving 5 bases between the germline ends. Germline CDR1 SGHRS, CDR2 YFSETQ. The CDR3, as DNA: TGCGCCAGCAGCCGGGACACAGATACGCAGTATTTT. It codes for CASSRDTDTQYF.

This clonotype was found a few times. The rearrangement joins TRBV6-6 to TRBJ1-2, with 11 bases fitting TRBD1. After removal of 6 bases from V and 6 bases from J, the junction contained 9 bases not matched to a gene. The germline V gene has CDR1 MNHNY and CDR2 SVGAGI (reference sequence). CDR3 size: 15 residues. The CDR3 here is CASRPLGQGDDGYTF. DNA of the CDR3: TGTGCCAGCAGACCGCTGGGACAGGGGGATGATGGCTACACCTTC.

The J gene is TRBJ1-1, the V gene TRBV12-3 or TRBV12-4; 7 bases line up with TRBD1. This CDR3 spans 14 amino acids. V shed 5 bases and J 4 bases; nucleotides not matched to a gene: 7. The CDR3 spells CASSKQGSFTEAFF. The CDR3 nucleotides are TGTGCCAGCAGTAAACAGGGGTCGTTCACTGAAGCTTTCTTT.

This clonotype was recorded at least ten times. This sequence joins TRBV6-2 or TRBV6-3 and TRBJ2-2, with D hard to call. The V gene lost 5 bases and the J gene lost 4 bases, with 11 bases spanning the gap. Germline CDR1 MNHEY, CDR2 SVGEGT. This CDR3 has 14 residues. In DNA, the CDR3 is TGTGCCAGCAGTAGGCCTAGTAGCACCGGGGAGCTGTTTTTT. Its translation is CASSRPSSTGELFF.

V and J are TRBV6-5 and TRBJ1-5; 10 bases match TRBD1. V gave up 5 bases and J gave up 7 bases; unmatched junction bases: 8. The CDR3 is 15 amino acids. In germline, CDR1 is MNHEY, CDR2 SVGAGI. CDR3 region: CASSPRTGGHQPQHF. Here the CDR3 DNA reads TGTGCCAGCAGTCCCCGGACAGGGGGACACCAGCCCCAGCATTTT.

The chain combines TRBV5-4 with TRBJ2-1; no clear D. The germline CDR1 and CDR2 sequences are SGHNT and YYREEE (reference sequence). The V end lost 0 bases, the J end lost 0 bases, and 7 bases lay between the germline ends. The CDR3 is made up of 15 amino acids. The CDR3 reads CASSLAVGSYNEQFF. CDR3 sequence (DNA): TGTGCCAGCAGCTTGGCGGTCGGCTCCTACAATGAGCAGTTCTTC.

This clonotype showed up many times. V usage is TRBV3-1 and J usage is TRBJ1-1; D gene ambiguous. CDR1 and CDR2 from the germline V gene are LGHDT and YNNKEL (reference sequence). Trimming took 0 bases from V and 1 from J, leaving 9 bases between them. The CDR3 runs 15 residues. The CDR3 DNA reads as TGTGCCAGCAGCCAAGAACAGACTCCGAACACTGAAGCTTTCTTT. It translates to CASSQEQTPNTEAFF.

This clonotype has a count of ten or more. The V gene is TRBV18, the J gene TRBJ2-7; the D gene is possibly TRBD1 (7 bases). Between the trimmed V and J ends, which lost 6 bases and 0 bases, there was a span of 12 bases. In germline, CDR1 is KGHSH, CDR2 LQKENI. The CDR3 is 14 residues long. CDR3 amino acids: CASSQGGSSYEQYF. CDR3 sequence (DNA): TGTGCCAGCTCCCAGGGGGGTAGCTCCTACGAGCAGTACTTC.

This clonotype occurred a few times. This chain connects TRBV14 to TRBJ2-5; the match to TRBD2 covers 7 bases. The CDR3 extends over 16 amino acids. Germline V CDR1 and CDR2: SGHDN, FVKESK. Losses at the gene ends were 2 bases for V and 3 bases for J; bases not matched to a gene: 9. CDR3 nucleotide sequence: TGTGCCAGCAGCCAACTCGCAGCGGGGTACAAAGAGACCCAGTACTTC. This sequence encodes CASSQLAAGYKETQYF.

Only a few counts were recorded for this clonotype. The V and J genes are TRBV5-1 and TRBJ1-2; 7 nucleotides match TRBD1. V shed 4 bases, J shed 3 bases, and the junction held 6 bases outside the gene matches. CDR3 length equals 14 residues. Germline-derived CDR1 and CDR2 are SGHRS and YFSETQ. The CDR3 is CASSPGTADYGYTF. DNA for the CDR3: TGCGCCAGCAGCCCAGGGACAGCTGACTATGGCTACACCTTC.

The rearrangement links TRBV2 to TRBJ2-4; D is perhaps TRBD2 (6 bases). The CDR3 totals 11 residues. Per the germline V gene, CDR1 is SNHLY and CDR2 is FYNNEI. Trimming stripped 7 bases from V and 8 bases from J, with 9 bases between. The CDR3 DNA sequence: TGTGCCAGCAAGGAGGGCCACATTCAGTACTTC. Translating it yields CASKEGHIQYF.

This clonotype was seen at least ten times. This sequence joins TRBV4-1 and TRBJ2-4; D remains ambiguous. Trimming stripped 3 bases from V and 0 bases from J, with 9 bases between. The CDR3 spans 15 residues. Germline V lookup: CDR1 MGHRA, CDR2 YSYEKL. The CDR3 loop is CASSQSSLAKNIQYF. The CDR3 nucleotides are TGCGCCAGCAGCCAGTCGAGTTTAGCCAAAAACATTCAGTACTTC.

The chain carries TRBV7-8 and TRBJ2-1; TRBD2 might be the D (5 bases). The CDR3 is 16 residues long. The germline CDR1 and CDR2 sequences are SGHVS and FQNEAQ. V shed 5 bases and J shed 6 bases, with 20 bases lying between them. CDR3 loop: CASSPRTRGVGNEQFF. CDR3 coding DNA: TGTGCCAGCAGCCCTCGCACCCGGGGTGTGGGCAATGAGCAGTTCTTC.

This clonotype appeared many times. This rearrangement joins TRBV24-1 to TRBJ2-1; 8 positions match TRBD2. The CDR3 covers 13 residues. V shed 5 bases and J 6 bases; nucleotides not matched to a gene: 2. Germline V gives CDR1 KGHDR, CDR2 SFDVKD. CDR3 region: CATSGGGRNEQFF. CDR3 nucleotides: TGTGCCACCAGTGGCGGGGGGCGCAATGAGCAGTTCTTC.

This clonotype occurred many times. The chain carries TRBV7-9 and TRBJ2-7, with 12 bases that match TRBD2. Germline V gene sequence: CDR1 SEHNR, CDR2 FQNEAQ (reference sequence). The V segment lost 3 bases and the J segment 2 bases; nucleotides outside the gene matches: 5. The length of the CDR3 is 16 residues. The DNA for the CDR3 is TGTGCCAGCAGCTTCGGACTAGCGGGGTCAACCTACGAGCAGTACTTC. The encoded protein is CASSFGLAGSTYEQYF.

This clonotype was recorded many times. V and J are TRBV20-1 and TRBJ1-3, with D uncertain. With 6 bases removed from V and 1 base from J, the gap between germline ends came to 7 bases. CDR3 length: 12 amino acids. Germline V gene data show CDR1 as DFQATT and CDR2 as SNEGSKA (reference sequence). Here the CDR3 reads CSATYSGNTIYF. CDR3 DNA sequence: TGCAGTGCCACATATTCTGGAAACACCATATATTTT.

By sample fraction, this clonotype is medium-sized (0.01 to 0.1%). Here the CDR3 DNA reads TGCGCCAGCAGCCAAGACGGGAGTTTGGAGACCCAGTACTTC. It codes for CASSQDGSLETQYF. The V gene is TRBV4-1, the J gene TRBJ2-5, with a possible D match to TRBD2 (6 bases). The CDR3 totals 14 residues. V lost 0 bases, J lost 5 bases, and 10 bases lay in between. The germline V gene encodes CDR1 MGHRA and CDR2 YSYEKL.

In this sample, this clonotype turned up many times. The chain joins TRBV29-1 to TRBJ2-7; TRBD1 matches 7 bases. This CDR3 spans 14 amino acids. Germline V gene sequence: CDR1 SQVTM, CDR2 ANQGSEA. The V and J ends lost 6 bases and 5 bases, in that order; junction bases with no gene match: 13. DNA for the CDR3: TGCAGCGTAGACGAGACAGGGACATACCACGAGCAGTACTTC. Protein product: CSVDETGTYHEQYF.

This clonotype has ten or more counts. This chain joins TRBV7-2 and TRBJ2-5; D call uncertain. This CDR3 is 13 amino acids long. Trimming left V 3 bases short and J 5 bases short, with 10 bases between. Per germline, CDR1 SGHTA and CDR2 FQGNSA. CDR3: CASSFRLTETQYF. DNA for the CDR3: TGTGCCAGCAGCTTCAGGTTAACCGAGACCCAGTACTTC. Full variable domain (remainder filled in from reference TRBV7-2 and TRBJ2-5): GAGVSQSPSNKVTEKGKDVELRCDPISGHTALYWYRQSLGQGLEFLIYFQGNSAPDKSGLPSDRFSAERTGGSVSTLTIQRTQQEDSAVYLCASSFRLTETQYFGPGTRLLVL.

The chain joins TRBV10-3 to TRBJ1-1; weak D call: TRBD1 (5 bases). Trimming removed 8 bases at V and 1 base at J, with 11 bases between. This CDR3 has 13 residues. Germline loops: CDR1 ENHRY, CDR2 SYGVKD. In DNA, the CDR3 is TGTGCCATCTTAGACAGAGAGAACACTGAAGCTTTCTTT. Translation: CAILDRENTEAFF.